This is a list of T cell receptor beta chains from one sample in a study of shared clonotypes between healthy human individuals. Clones were read by immunoSEQ multiplex PCR, and TCRdb kept only the in-frame ones, dropping some. This table has 2,500,000 or so clones, over 85% appearing once. Sequencing was carried out using naive CD4+ T cells from PBMCs. The source is a man aged 18 to 35 in good health. Some clones in this sample may be carry-over from other donors' samples. The CDR3 runs from the conserved cysteine through the conserved F or W. Each record gives: J gene, V gene, clone size, D gene, CDR3 protein, CDR3 DNA. A D gene is named only where the DNA matches it firmly. Clone size is shown for a subset of rows, as once, few, many or a class of expanded clone.

j_call: TRBJ2-7; v_call: TRBV4-1; clone_size: -; d_call: -; cdr3_aa: CASSHRRAGPYEQYF; cdr3_nt: TGCGCCAGCAGCCACCGACGGGCCGGACCGTACGAGCAGTACTTC
j_call: TRBJ1-2; v_call: TRBV9; clone_size: -; d_call: -; cdr3_aa: CASSVGTDHYGYTF; cdr3_nt: TGTGCCAGCAGCGTAGGAACGGACCACTATGGCTACACCTTC
j_call: TRBJ2-7; v_call: TRBV15; clone_size: -; d_call: -; cdr3_aa: CATKQELDVVYEQYF; cdr3_nt: TGTGCCACGAAACAGGAACTTGATGTGGTCTACGAGCAGTACTTC
j_call: TRBJ1-4; v_call: TRBV9; clone_size: -; d_call: TRBD1; cdr3_aa: CASSPTDRAEKLFF; cdr3_nt: TGTGCCAGCAGCCCCACGGACAGGGCTGAAAAACTGTTTTTT
j_call: TRBJ1-1; v_call: TRBV18; clone_size: few; d_call: -; cdr3_aa: CASSPPHGDEAFF; cdr3_nt: TGTGCCAGCTCACCACCCCACGGGGATGAAGCTTTCTTT
j_call: TRBJ1-2; v_call: TRBV7-9; clone_size: -; d_call: -; cdr3_aa: CASSHIPDIWREPYYGYTF; cdr3_nt: TGTGCCAGCAGCCATATCCCCGACATTTGGAGGGAACCGTACTATGGCTACACCTTC
j_call: TRBJ1-2; v_call: TRBV5-1; clone_size: -; d_call: -; cdr3_aa: CASSPAVGGSNYGYTF; cdr3_nt: TGCGCCAGCAGCCCCGCAGTCGGGGGGAGTAACTATGGCTACACCTTC
j_call: TRBJ1-3; v_call: TRBV15; clone_size: -; d_call: -; cdr3_aa: CATSREGRSSGNTIYF; cdr3_nt: TGTGCCACCAGCAGAGAGGGCAGAAGCTCTGGAAACACCATATATTTT
j_call: TRBJ1-1; v_call: TRBV19; clone_size: -; d_call: -; cdr3_aa: CASSAPPLVEAFF; cdr3_nt: TGTGCCAGTAGTGCCCCCCCTTTGGTCGAAGCTTTCTTT
j_call: TRBJ1-2; v_call: TRBV2; clone_size: -; d_call: -; cdr3_aa: CASGGQLTRGYTF; cdr3_nt: TGTGCCAGCGGGGGACAACTCACGAGAGGCTACACCTTC
j_call: TRBJ2-7; v_call: TRBV7-9; clone_size: -; d_call: -; cdr3_aa: CASSLQGGGSYEQYF; cdr3_nt: TGTGCCAGCAGCCTGCAAGGGGGGGGCTCCTACGAGCAGTACTTC
j_call: TRBJ2-2; v_call: TRBV2; clone_size: -; d_call: TRBD1; cdr3_aa: CASSWTGLTNTGELFF; cdr3_nt: TGTGCCAGCAGTTGGACAGGCTTAACGAACACCGGGGAGCTGTTTTTT
j_call: TRBJ1-1; v_call: TRBV7-2; clone_size: -; d_call: -; cdr3_aa: CASSLSRGGYEAFF; cdr3_nt: TGTGCCAGCAGCTTATCCAGGGGTGGGTATGAAGCTTTCTTT
j_call: TRBJ2-1; v_call: TRBV30; clone_size: -; d_call: TRBD2; cdr3_aa: CAGAGTSGSRVEQFF; cdr3_nt: TGTGCCGGGGCCGGGACTAGCGGGAGTAGGGTTGAGCAGTTCTTC
j_call: TRBJ2-1; v_call: TRBV6-4; clone_size: once; d_call: -; cdr3_aa: CASSAYGSSYNEQFF; cdr3_nt: TGTGCCAGCAGTGCCTACGGGAGCTCCTACAATGAGCAGTTCTTC
j_call: TRBJ2-2; v_call: TRBV2; clone_size: -; d_call: -; cdr3_aa: CASGRGPNTGELFF; cdr3_nt: TGTGCCAGCGGGAGGGGGCCGAACACCGGGGAGCTGTTTTTT
j_call: TRBJ2-7; v_call: TRBV4-1; clone_size: -; d_call: -; cdr3_aa: CASSQVGRAYEQYF; cdr3_nt: TGCGCCAGCAGCCAAGTTGGCAGGGCTTACGAGCAGTACTTC
j_call: TRBJ1-3; v_call: TRBV7-9; clone_size: -; d_call: -; cdr3_aa: CASSLGGSGNTIYF; cdr3_nt: TGTGCCAGCAGCTTAGGGGGCTCTGGAAACACCATATATTTT
j_call: TRBJ2-7; v_call: TRBV19; clone_size: -; d_call: -; cdr3_aa: CASSIPGHYEQYF; cdr3_nt: TGTGCCAGTAGTATTCCGGGACACTACGAGCAGTACTTC
j_call: TRBJ1-4; v_call: TRBV6-6; clone_size: -; d_call: TRBD1; cdr3_aa: CASRQGWEKLFF; cdr3_nt: TGTGCCAGCAGACAGGGGTGGGAAAAACTGTTTTTT
j_call: TRBJ1-3; v_call: TRBV28; clone_size: -; d_call: -; cdr3_aa: CASSLGGNTIYF; cdr3_nt: TGTGCCAGCAGTTTGGGGGGAAACACCATATATTTT
j_call: TRBJ2-1; v_call: TRBV11-2; clone_size: -; d_call: TRBD2; cdr3_aa: CASSFARWGSGTNEQFF; cdr3_nt: TGTGCCAGCAGCTTTGCCCGTTGGGGGAGCGGGACCAATGAGCAGTTCTTC
j_call: TRBJ2-1; v_call: TRBV28; clone_size: -; d_call: TRBD1; cdr3_aa: CASRARDRGRNEQFF; cdr3_nt: TGTGCCAGCAGAGCGCGGGACAGGGGAAGGAATGAGCAGTTCTTC
j_call: TRBJ2-6; v_call: TRBV5-4; clone_size: once; d_call: -; cdr3_aa: CASSRPDSGANVLTF; cdr3_nt: TGTGCCAGCAGCCGACCAGACTCTGGGGCCAACGTCCTGACTTTC
j_call: TRBJ2-6; v_call: TRBV7-2; clone_size: -; d_call: TRBD1; cdr3_aa: CASTPSGTDSGANVLTF; cdr3_nt: TGTGCCAGCACCCCCTCCGGGACAGACTCTGGGGCCAACGTCCTGACTTTC
j_call: TRBJ1-1; v_call: TRBV29-1; clone_size: -; d_call: -; cdr3_aa: CSVDVGTEAFF; cdr3_nt: TGCAGCGTTGATGTGGGGACTGAAGCTTTCTTT
j_call: TRBJ2-5; v_call: TRBV5-1; clone_size: -; d_call: TRBD2; cdr3_aa: CASSDSPGLAGAETQYF; cdr3_nt: TGCGCCAGCAGTGACAGCCCGGGACTAGCGGGAGCGGAGACCCAGTACTTC
j_call: TRBJ2-1; v_call: TRBV5-1; clone_size: -; d_call: TRBD2; cdr3_aa: CASSLAGIAGGGNEQFF; cdr3_nt: TGCGCCAGCAGCTTGGCCGGGATAGCGGGAGGAGGGAATGAGCAGTTCTTC
j_call: TRBJ2-7; v_call: TRBV9; clone_size: once; d_call: -; cdr3_aa: CASSPQGQSYEQYF; cdr3_nt: TGTGCCAGCAGCCCCCAAGGCCAGTCCTACGAGCAGTACTTC
j_call: TRBJ2-7; v_call: TRBV7-2; clone_size: -; d_call: -; cdr3_aa: CASSLSGWEQYF; cdr3_nt: TGTGCCAGCAGCTTATCTGGTTGGGAGCAGTACTTC
j_call: TRBJ2-7; v_call: TRBV18; clone_size: -; d_call: TRBD2; cdr3_aa: CASSPPTSGSTYEQYF; cdr3_nt: TGTGCCAGCTCACCACCGACTAGCGGGTCGACCTACGAGCAGTACTTC
j_call: TRBJ2-1; v_call: TRBV6-5; clone_size: -; d_call: TRBD2; cdr3_aa: CASIQAGVVPPEQFF; cdr3_nt: TGTGCCAGCATCCAAGCGGGAGTTGTCCCTCCTGAGCAGTTCTTC
j_call: TRBJ2-7; v_call: TRBV4-3; clone_size: -; d_call: -; cdr3_aa: CASSHRVGSSYEQYF; cdr3_nt: TGCGCCAGCAGCCATCGGGTCGGTAGCTCCTACGAGCAGTACTTC
j_call: TRBJ1-5; v_call: TRBV27; clone_size: -; d_call: -; cdr3_aa: CASTALGNREEQPQHF; cdr3_nt: TGTGCCAGCACCGCTTTGGGGAACCGGGAAGAACAGCCCCAGCATTTT
j_call: TRBJ2-3; v_call: TRBV6-6; clone_size: -; d_call: -; cdr3_aa: CASRRDSADTQYF; cdr3_nt: TGTGCCAGCCGGCGGGATAGCGCAGATACGCAGTATTTT